Shown below are 11 T cell receptor beta chains from a single sample sequenced in a study of blood T cell repertoires in COVID-19. This table comes from immunoSEQ multiplex PCR, and its TCRdb copy is limited to in-frame clones, with some not included. The sample contains 65,000 to 85,000 clones, about four fifths of which appear only once. Sequencing was carried out using peripheral blood. These TCRs come from a man aged 45-65 years with active COVID-19.

The rearrangement joins TRBV6-6 to TRBJ1-4, with TRBD1 matching over 11 bases. The CDR3 covers 15 residues. Germline values: CDR1 MNHNY, CDR2 SVGAGI (reference sequence). V shed 2 bases, J shed 8 bases, and the junction held 4 bases outside the gene matches. CDR3 DNA sequence: TGTGCCAGCAGTTACCCCGGACAGGGGGCAGAAAAACTGTTTTTT. Translated: CASSYPGQGAEKLFF.

This CDR3 reads CASSLEGTTGANVLTF. CDR3 nucleotides: TGCGCCAGCAGCTTGGAAGGGACTACAGGGGCCAACGTCCTGACTTTC. This chain links TRBV5-1 with TRBJ2-6; 7 bases line up with TRBD2. Germline values: CDR1 SGHRS, CDR2 YFSETQ. This CDR3 is 16 amino acids long. The J segment lost 4 bases and the V segment lost 0 bases, leaving 4 bases of the junction unmatched.

This clone has a handful of counts. The chain employs TRBV6-2 or TRBV6-3 and TRBJ1-2; possibly TRBD1 for D (5 bases). The CDR3 is 14 residues long. Germline values: CDR1 MNHEY, CDR2 SVGEGT. Trimming shortened V by 4 bases and J by 4 bases, and 13 bases separated the two germline ends. In DNA, the CDR3 is TGTGCCAGCAGTTTCGGGACTGCTAGCTATGGCTACACCTTC. As protein: CASSFGTASYGYTF.

The chain couples TRBV5-6 to TRBJ1-2, with no clear D. Germline loops: CDR1 SGHDT, CDR2 YYEEEE. CDR3 length equals 12 residues. The ends were cut back, 4 bases at V and 6 bases at J, with 10 bases in the middle. DNA of the CDR3: TGTGCCAGCAGCCTAGGTAGCGATGGCTACACCTTC. Translated: CASSLGSDGYTF. The full variable domain, completed using reference TRBV5-6 and TRBJ1-2, is DAGVTQSPTHLIKTRGQQVTLRCSPKSGHDTVSWYQQALGQGPQFIFQYYEEEERQRGNFPDRFSGHQFPNYSSELNVNALLLGDSALYLCASSLGSDGYTFGSGTRLTVV.

This clone has more than one count but fewer than ten. The chain uses TRBV6-5 and TRBJ1-1; 10 nucleotides match TRBD1. Germline V lookup: CDR1 MNHEY, CDR2 SVGAGI. V lost 6 bases and J lost 1; bases outside the gene matches: 5. The length of the CDR3 is 15 residues. The CDR3, as DNA: TGTGCCAGCAGAAGACAGGGGGCCAGGAACACTGAAGCTTTCTTT. This codes for CASRRQGARNTEAFF.

The chain recombines TRBV5-1 with TRBJ1-2, with 7 bases that match TRBD1. V shed 1 base, J shed 7 bases, and the junction held 10 bases outside the gene matches. From germline, CDR1 is SGHRS and CDR2 YFSETQ. This CDR3 region has 15 residues. In DNA form, the CDR3 reads TGCGCCAGCAGCTTGACCACGGCAGGGGGTTCTGGCTACACCTTC. As protein: CASSLTTAGGSGYTF. Based on the CDR3 plus reference TRBV5-1 and TRBJ1-2, the full variable domain is KAGVTQTPRYLIKTRGQQVTLSCSPISGHRSVSWYQQTPGQGLQFLFEYFSETQRNKGNFPGRFSGRQFSNSRSEMNVSTLELGDSALYLCASSLTTAGGSGYTFGSGTRLTVV.

The chain couples TRBV29-1 to TRBJ2-7; TRBD1 matches at 11 bases. CDR1 and CDR2 from the germline V gene are SQVTM and ANQGSEA. The CDR3 totals 15 residues. V lost 0 bases and J lost 4; bases outside the gene matches: 5. This CDR3 reads CSVEDAGTGGYEQYF. The DNA for the CDR3 is TGCAGCGTTGAAGATGCGGGGACAGGGGGTTACGAGCAGTACTTC.

CDR3 amino acids: CASSSYQTTNEKLFF. The CDR3 nucleotides read TGTGCCAGCAGTTCATATCAGACAACTAATGAAAAACTGTTTTTT. The rearrangement links TRBV27 to TRBJ1-4, with no clear D. Germline V gives CDR1 MNHEY, CDR2 SMNVEV (reference sequence). The CDR3 totals 15 residues. V lost 4 bases, J lost 0 bases, and 9 bases lay in between.

The chain carries TRBV18 and TRBJ2-1; a weak D match, TRBD2 (5 bases). Germline CDR1 is KGHSH and CDR2 is LQKENI. Trimming removed 1 base at V and 2 bases at J, with 6 bases between. This CDR3 region has 14 residues. The CDR3 sequence is CASSPQRPYNEQFF. The CDR3 DNA sequence: TGTGCCAGCTCACCACAGCGGCCCTACAATGAGCAGTTCTTC.

This chain connects TRBV6-1 to TRBJ1-1, with D tentatively TRBD1 (5 bases). Looked up from germline, CDR1 is MNHNS and CDR2 is SASEGT. The length of the CDR3 is 14 residues. Deletions cut 7 bases from V and 3 bases from J, with 15 bases between. The CDR3 is CASKDTGGDTEAFF. The CDR3 DNA sequence: TGTGCCAGCAAAGATACCGGGGGGGACACTGAAGCTTTCTTT.

This clone showed up just a few times. This chain uses TRBV27 with TRBJ1-1; TRBD1 agrees at 7 bases. This CDR3 spans 12 amino acids. J gave up 10 bases and V 6 bases, and 8 bases lay outside the gene matches. Germline V gene data show CDR1 as MNHEY and CDR2 as SMNVEV (reference sequence). The CDR3 region has the DNA TGTGCCAGCAGCTCGACAGGGTGGGGAGCTTTCTTT. This sequence encodes CASSSTGWGAFF.